These 32 T cell receptor beta chains were all obtained from the same sample, sequenced in a study of CD4 T cells in relation to SARS-CoV-2 and coronaviruses. No antigens are known for them. Assay: immunoSEQ multiplex PCR; the TCRdb copy retains only in-frame clones and omits some. Of about 12,000 clones in the sample, roughly 71% were seen once. CD4+ T cells from unexposed donors were obtained before the COVID-19 pandemic (2011-2018). Isolation of CD4+ T cells took place after around eleven days in culture. The sequenced material came from CD4+ T cells from PBMCs, cultured in vitro. The receptors were gathered from a human donor in good health.

The chain has TRBV19 and TRBJ2-1; 8 bases are shared with TRBD1. This CDR3 contains 21 residues. J was trimmed by 6 bases and V by 6 bases; bases with no gene match: 28. Germline V gene data show CDR1 as LNHDA and CDR2 as SQIVND (reference sequence). The chain's CDR3 is CASSQRTGTGPFLPTGNEQFF. CDR3 DNA: TGTGCCAGTAGCCAACGAACCGGGACAGGACCATTCCTTCCTACGGGCAATGAGCAGTTCTTC.

The chain joins TRBV19 to TRBJ2-1; D not resolved. Germline CDR1 is LNHDA and CDR2 is SQIVND (reference sequence). Trimming left V 7 bases short and J 8 bases short, with 18 bases between. CDR3 length equals 14 residues. CDR3 residues: CASTQTIGVHEQFF. The CDR3 DNA sequence: TGTGCCAGTACCCAGACAATAGGCGTGCATGAGCAGTTCTTC.

This clone was observed a few times. The CDR3 here is CASSSGTSGRDSTDTQYF. The CDR3 DNA follows: TGTGCCAGCAGCTCCGGGACTAGCGGGAGGGATAGCACAGATACGCAGTATTTT. The V and J genes are TRBV13 and TRBJ2-3; 16 nucleotides align to TRBD2. The CDR3 sequence is 18 residues long. Germline CDR1 and CDR2: PRHDT and FYEKMQ (reference sequence). V shed 4 bases and J 0 bases; nucleotides not matched to a gene: 4. Using reference TRBV13 and TRBJ2-3 for the parts outside the CDR3, the full variable domain is AAGVIQSPRHLIKEKRETATLKCYPIPRHDTVYWYQQGPGQDPQFLISFYEKMQSDKGSIPDRFSAQQFSDYHSELNMSSLELGDSALYFCASSSGTSGRDSTDTQYFGPGTRLTVL.

The V and J genes are TRBV5-1 and TRBJ2-7, with a weak D call TRBD2 (6 bases). Germline lookup yields CDR1 SGHRS and CDR2 YFSETQ. V gave up 4 bases and J gave up 6 bases, with 23 bases separating them. This CDR3 has 16 amino acids. CDR3 DNA: TGCGCCAGCAGCACGTCCGGGACGGGGGTTTCGGCCGAGCAGTACTTC. It is translated as CASSTSGTGVSAEQYF.

This clone showed up just a few times. The chain couples TRBV19 to TRBJ1-2; D possibly corresponds to TRBD1 (6 bases). This CDR3 is 14 amino acids long. Deletions cut 5 bases from V and 4 bases from J, with 14 bases between. CDR1 is LNHDA and CDR2 is SQIVND in the germline V gene (reference sequence). The CDR3, as DNA: TGTGCCAGTAGTGGCCGGGGGGCCTTCTATGGCTACACCTTC. It specifies CASSGRGAFYGYTF.

The V gene is TRBV28, the J gene TRBJ2-1; no clear D gene. Trimming took 5 bases from V and 7 from J, leaving 9 bases between them. The CDR3 is 12 amino acids. Germline V gene sequence: CDR1 MDHEN, CDR2 SYDVKM. The CDR3 region is CASSTLGNEQFF. The CDR3 region has the DNA TGTGCCAGCAGTACTCTGGGTAATGAGCAGTTCTTC.

The chain has TRBV3-1 (or the pseudogene TRBV3-2) and TRBJ2-2; D not certain. CDR3 size: 12 residues. Trimming took off 4 bases at V and 8 bases at J, with 8 bases between the two ends. Germline V gene lookup returns CDR1 LGHDT and CDR2 YNNKEL (reference sequence). CDR3 sequence (DNA): TGTGCCAGCAGCCTACCCTTGGGGGAGCTGTTTTTT. Its protein product is CASSLPLGELFF.

The rearrangement joins TRBV7-9 to TRBJ1-5; D perhaps matches TRBD1 (5 bases). Germline CDR1 reads SEHNR; CDR2 reads FQNEAQ (reference sequence). V was clipped by 1 base and J by 7 bases, with 20 bases between them. The length of the CDR3 is 17 residues. This chain's CDR3 is CASSLVAVGAGRQPQHF. In DNA form, the CDR3 reads TGTGCCAGCAGCTTAGTGGCCGTCGGGGCAGGCAGGCAGCCCCAGCATTTT.

The chain carries TRBV11-2 and TRBJ1-2; possibly TRBD1 for D (6 bases). In germline, CDR1 is SGHAT, CDR2 FQNNGV. The V end lost 4 bases, the J end lost 4 bases, and 10 bases lay between the germline ends. The CDR3 runs 13 residues. The CDR3 DNA is TGTGCCAGCAGCTCCGGGACAATCTATGGCTACACCTTC. Translated: CASSSGTIYGYTF.

This chain joins TRBV28 and TRBJ1-4, with D possibly matching TRBD1 (5 bases). Germline V gives CDR1 MDHEN, CDR2 SYDVKM. This CDR3 is built from 14 residues. V was trimmed by 7 bases and J by 8 bases, leaving 17 bases between them. The CDR3 DNA reads TGTGCCAGCATCTCGCCAGGGATGGGGGAAAAACTGTTTTTT. It specifies CASISPGMGEKLFF. Full variable domain (remainder filled in from reference TRBV28 and TRBJ1-4): DVKVTQSSRYLVKRTGEKVFLECVQDMDHENMFWYRQDPGLGLRLIYFSYDVKMKEKGDIPEGYSVSREKKERFSLILESASTNQTSMYLCASISPGMGEKLFFGSGTQLSVL.

Of note for this clone: One end of the junction is discordant with germline, which a read error may explain. The V gene is TRBV6-1, the J gene TRBJ2-7; 8 bases fit TRBD1. Per the germline V gene, CDR1 is MNHNS and CDR2 is SASEGT. The CDR3 has 14 residues. The CDR3 DNA follows: TGTGCCGGCAGTGTTCAGGACAGGGCCTACGAGCAGTACTTC. It encodes CAGSVQDRAYEQYF.

The J gene is TRBJ2-7, the V gene TRBV2, with 8 nucleotides matching TRBD1. The CDR3 extends over 14 amino acids. In germline, CDR1 is SNHLY, CDR2 FYNNEI. V was pared by 7 bases and J by 6 bases, with 11 bases of the junction left unmatched. The CDR3 DNA reads TGTGCCAGCACCCAGCAGGGGGCGCCGGTCGAGCAGTACTTC. Amino acid sequence: CASTQQGAPVEQYF. Full variable domain (outside the CDR3, taken from reference TRBV2 and TRBJ2-7): EPEVTQTPSHQVTQMGQEVILRCVPISNHLYFYWYRQILGQKVEFLVSFYNNEISEKSEIFDDQFSVERPDGSNFTLKIRSTKLEDSAMYFCASTQQGAPVEQYFGPGTRLTVT.

This chain joins TRBV5-1 and TRBJ2-7; D is possibly TRBD1 (5 bases). The CDR3 runs 15 residues. V gave up 5 bases and J gave up 2 bases, with 17 bases separating them. CDR1 and CDR2 from the germline V gene are SGHRS and YFSETQ. Written as DNA, the CDR3 is TGCGCCAGCAGTCCGACGACTGGGGCAACCTACGAGCAGTACTTC. Residues: CASSPTTGATYEQYF.

This clone was seen more than once but under ten times. The chain has TRBV24-1 and TRBJ1-1; TRBD1 aligns across 10 bases. The trim removed 10 bases at V and 5 bases at J, leaving 6 bases unmatched. Germline assignment: CDR1 KGHDR and CDR2 SFDVKD. CDR3 size: 13 residues. This chain's CDR3 is CATAGQGLTEAFF. CDR3 coding DNA: TGTGCCACGGCGGGACAGGGGTTGACTGAAGCTTTCTTT.

This clone was seen only a few times. The chain uses TRBV29-1 and TRBJ1-1; 7 bases are a match to TRBD1. CDR1 SQVTM and CDR2 ANQGSEA come from the germline V gene. This CDR3 spans 14 amino acids. Trimming cost V 6 bases and J 0 bases; bases outside gene matches: 7. CDR3 DNA sequence: TGCAGCGTCGAAAGACAGGGAGTGAACACTGAAGCTTTCTTT. Protein sequence: CSVERQGVNTEAFF.

This rearrangement joins TRBV19 to TRBJ1-2, with 7 bases aligning to TRBD1. The CDR3 consists of 17 residues. The V segment lost 6 bases and the J segment 8 bases; nucleotides outside the gene matches: 21. The germline CDR1 and CDR2 sequences are LNHDA and SQIVND (reference sequence). The chain's CDR3 is CASSLMVRDSGFGGYTF. In DNA, the CDR3 is TGTGCCAGTAGCCTCATGGTTAGGGACAGTGGATTCGGAGGCTACACCTTC.

A single count supports this clone. The chain couples TRBV20-1 to TRBJ2-1; D may be TRBD1 or TRBD2 (5 bases each). The CDR3 length is 11 residues. Germline assignment: CDR1 DFQATT and CDR2 SNEGSKA (reference sequence). V was shortened by 5 bases and J by 12 bases, with 14 bases between the two germline ends. CDR3 bases: TGCAGTGCTGGCCGGGACCGGGGGCAGTTCTTC. Its protein is CSAGRDRGQFF.

The V call is TRBV6-1, the J call TRBJ2-2, with D perhaps matching TRBD1 (6 bases). The CDR3 has 16 residues. Germline-derived CDR1 and CDR2 are MNHNS and SASEGT. Trimming removed 1 base at V and 6 bases at J, with 15 bases between. The CDR3 region is CASSEVAGAKPGELFF. CDR3 in DNA: TGTGCCAGCAGTGAAGTGGCAGGGGCGAAACCCGGGGAGCTGTTTTTT.

This clone came up a few times. The rearrangement links TRBV19 to TRBJ1-3; no clear D. V was trimmed by 5 bases and J by 3 bases, leaving 8 bases between them. CDR1 and CDR2 from the germline V gene are LNHDA and SQIVND (reference sequence). The CDR3 spans 13 residues. CDR3 bases: TGTGCCAGTAGTCGGACTTTTGGAAACACCATATATTTT. Protein sequence: CASSRTFGNTIYF.

The chain joins TRBV25-1 to TRBJ1-1; no clear D. Per germline, CDR1 MGHDK and CDR2 SYGVNS. This CDR3 is 14 amino acids long. The germline V and J ends were trimmed by 6 bases and 1 base, with 12 bases remaining between them. In DNA form, the CDR3 reads TGTGCCAGCAGCCCGGCATGGGAGAACACTGAAGCTTTCTTT. Encoded protein: CASSPAWENTEAFF. Based on the CDR3 plus reference TRBV25-1 and TRBJ1-1, the full variable domain is EADIYQTPRYLVIGTGKKITLECSQTMGHDKMYWYQQDPGMELHLIHYSYGVNSTEKGDLSSESTVSRIRTEHFPLTLESARPSHTSQYLCASSPAWENTEAFFGQGTRLTVV.

This sequence joins TRBV11-1 and TRBJ1-2; D uncertain. The CDR3 is 14 residues long. Trimming shortened V by 4 bases and J by 4 bases, and 13 bases separated the two germline ends. Germline V CDR1 and CDR2: SGHAT, FQDESV (reference sequence). In DNA, the CDR3 is TGTGCCAGCAGCTCCGGAGCGGTCCTCTATGGCTACACCTTC. It encodes CASSSGAVLYGYTF.

This clone was detected only a few times. The chain is built from TRBV5-1 and TRBJ1-1; 7 bases align to TRBD1. The CDR3 consists of 14 residues. Germline V CDR1 and CDR2: SGHRS, YFSETQ. The trim removed 5 bases at V and 5 bases at J, leaving 9 bases unmatched. The DNA of the CDR3 is TGCGCCAGCAGGGGAGGAGACAGGGAGACTGAAGCTTTCTTT. Translated, it gives CASRGGDRETEAFF.

This sequence joins TRBV21-1 and TRBJ2-3; the DNA was not compared with TRBD2, the D call given in the table. TRBV21-1 is termed a pseudogene. The CDR3 totals 17 residues. The CDR3 DNA reads TGTGCCAGCAGCAAAGGTACCACGGGAGTCTGTGTAGATACGCAGTATTTT. As protein: CASSKGTTGVCVDTQYF.

The chain has TRBV10-3 and TRBJ2-1, with TRBD2 identical over 8 bases. Trimming removed 2 bases from V and 4 bases from J; junction bases left unmatched: 10. CDR3 length: 17 amino acids. In germline, CDR1 is ENHRY, CDR2 SYGVKD. This CDR3 is CAISEIPQASGYNEQFF. CDR3 nucleotide sequence: TGTGCCATCAGTGAGATCCCACAGGCTAGCGGGTACAATGAGCAGTTCTTC.

This sequence joins TRBV30 and TRBJ2-7; D is perhaps TRBD1 (6 bases). Between the trimmed V and J ends, which lost 4 bases and 4 bases, there was a span of 17 bases. The CDR3 has 14 residues. Germline V gene lookup returns CDR1 GTSNPN and CDR2 SVGIG (reference sequence). The CDR3 is CAWNPRGRLYEQYF. The CDR3 nucleotides are TGTGCCTGGAACCCCAGGGGAAGGTTGTACGAGCAGTACTTC.

V usage is TRBV24-1 and J usage is TRBJ2-5, with a possible D match to TRBD2 (6 bases). Per germline, CDR1 KGHDR and CDR2 SFDVKD. Trimming removed 4 bases at V and 5 bases at J, with 19 bases between. The CDR3 is made up of 16 amino acids. This CDR3 is CATSDSRTTGGETQYF. Written as DNA, the CDR3 is TGTGCCACCAGTGACTCAAGGACCACTGGGGGGGAGACCCAGTACTTC.

The chain joins TRBV6-2 or TRBV6-3 to TRBJ1-5; D gene ambiguous. The CDR3 totals 14 residues. Trimming took off 1 base at V and 0 bases at J, with 4 bases between the two ends. Germline assignment: CDR1 MNHEY and CDR2 SVGEGT. Written as DNA, the CDR3 is TGTGCCAGCAGTTACTGGCGTAGCAATCAGCCCCAGCATTTT. Translated, it gives CASSYWRSNQPQHF.

In its sample, this clone ranks as medium-sized. V is TRBV5-6 and J is TRBJ2-4; 9 nucleotides align to TRBD1. Looked up from germline, CDR1 is SGHDT and CDR2 is YYEEEE. J lost 7 bases, V lost 4 bases, and 15 bases had no gene match. The CDR3 is made up of 17 amino acids. This CDR3 is CASSPLGLTGGGNIQYF. CDR3 sequence (DNA): TGTGCCAGCAGCCCCCTGGGCCTTACAGGGGGCGGGAACATTCAGTACTTC. The full variable domain, its missing parts supplied by reference TRBV5-6 and TRBJ2-4, is DAGVTQSPTHLIKTRGQQVTLRCSPKSGHDTVSWYQQALGQGPQFIFQYYEEEERQRGNFPDRFSGHQFPNYSSELNVNALLLGDSALYLCASSPLGLTGGGNIQYFGAGTRLSVL.

This clone appeared a few times. The genes are TRBV6-2 or TRBV6-3 and TRBJ1-2; maybe TRBD1 (5 bases). The length of the CDR3 is 15 residues. CDR1 is MNHEY and CDR2 is SVGEGT in the germline V gene. V was clipped by 6 bases and J by 7 bases, with 21 bases between them. CDR3 DNA: TGTGCCAGCAGCGACCAATATACAGGTCTGCGTGGCTACACCTTC. Its translation is CASSDQYTGLRGYTF.

The chain links TRBV6-5 to TRBJ2-7; D not resolved. This CDR3 has 14 amino acids. The germline V and J ends were trimmed by 5 bases and 1 base, with 12 bases remaining between them. Germline lookup yields CDR1 MNHEY and CDR2 SVGAGI. The CDR3: CASSNPGASYEQYF. In DNA, the CDR3 is TGTGCCAGCAGTAACCCTGGTGCTTCCTACGAGCAGTACTTC.

This chain uses TRBV20-1 with TRBJ1-1; tentatively, D is TRBD1 (5 bases). Germline V gene lookup returns CDR1 DFQATT and CDR2 SNEGSKA (reference sequence). The CDR3 has 13 amino acids. Trimming removed 3 bases from V and 4 bases from J, with 12 bases in between. CDR3: CSASGSTGTEAFF. DNA of the CDR3: TGCAGTGCTAGTGGGTCAACAGGCACTGAAGCTTTCTTT.

This chain joins TRBV7-3 and TRBJ2-7; D may be TRBD2 (6 bases). The CDR3 extends over 15 amino acids. CDR1 SGHTA and CDR2 FQGTGA come from the germline V gene. The ends were cut back, 1 base at V and 0 bases at J, with 10 bases in the middle. The CDR3 sequence is CASSLSGASSYEQYF. CDR3 DNA: TGTGCCAGCAGCTTAAGCGGGGCGAGCTCCTACGAGCAGTACTTC. The complete variable domain, with remaining parts taken from reference TRBV7-3 and TRBJ2-7, reads GAGVSQTPSNKVTEKGKYVELRCDPISGHTALYWYRQSLGQGPEFLIYFQGTGAADDSGLPNDRFFAVRPEGSVSTLKIQRTERGDSAVYLCASSLSGASSYEQYFGPGTRLTVT.